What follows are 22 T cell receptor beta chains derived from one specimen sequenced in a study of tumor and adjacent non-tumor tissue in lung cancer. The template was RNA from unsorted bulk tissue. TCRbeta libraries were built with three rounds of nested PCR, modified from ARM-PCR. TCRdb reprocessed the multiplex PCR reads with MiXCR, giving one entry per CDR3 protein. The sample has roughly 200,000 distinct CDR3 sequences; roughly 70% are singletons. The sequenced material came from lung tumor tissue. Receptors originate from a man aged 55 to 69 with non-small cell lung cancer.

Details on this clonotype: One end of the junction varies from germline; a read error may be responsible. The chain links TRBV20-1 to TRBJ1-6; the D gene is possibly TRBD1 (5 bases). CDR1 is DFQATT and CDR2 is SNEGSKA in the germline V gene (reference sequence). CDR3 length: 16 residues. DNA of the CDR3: TGCAGTGCTAGAGAGGGTCACAGGTCTTATAATTCACTCCTCCATTTT. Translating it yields CSAREGHRSYNSLLHF.

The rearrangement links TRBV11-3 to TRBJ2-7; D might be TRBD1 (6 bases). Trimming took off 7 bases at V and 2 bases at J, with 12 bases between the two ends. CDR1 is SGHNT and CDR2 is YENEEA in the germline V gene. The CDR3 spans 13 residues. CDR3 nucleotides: TGTGCCAGCAACGCGAGGGACACCTACGAGCAGTACTTC. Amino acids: CASNARDTYEQYF.

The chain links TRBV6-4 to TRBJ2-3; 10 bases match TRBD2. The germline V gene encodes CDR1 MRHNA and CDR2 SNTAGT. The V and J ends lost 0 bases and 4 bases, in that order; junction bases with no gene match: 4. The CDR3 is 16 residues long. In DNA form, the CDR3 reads TGTGCCAGCAGTGACTCGACTAGCGGGTGGGCAGATACGCAGTATTTT. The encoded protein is CASSDSTSGWADTQYF.

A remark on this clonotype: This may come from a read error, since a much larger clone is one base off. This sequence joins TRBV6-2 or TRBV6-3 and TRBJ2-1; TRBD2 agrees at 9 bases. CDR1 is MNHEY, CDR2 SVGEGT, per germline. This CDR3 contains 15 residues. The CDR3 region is CASTHSGRRYNKQFF. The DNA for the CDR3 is TGTGCCAGCACCCATAGCGGGAGACGCTACAATAAGCAGTTCTTC.

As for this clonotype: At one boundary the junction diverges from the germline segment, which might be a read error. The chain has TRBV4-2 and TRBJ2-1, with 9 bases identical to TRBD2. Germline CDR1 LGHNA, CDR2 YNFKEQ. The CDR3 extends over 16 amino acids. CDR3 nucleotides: TGTGCCAGCAGCCAAGAGGGGATTAGCGGGAGCTATGAGCAGTCCTTC. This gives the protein CASSQEGISGSYEQSF.

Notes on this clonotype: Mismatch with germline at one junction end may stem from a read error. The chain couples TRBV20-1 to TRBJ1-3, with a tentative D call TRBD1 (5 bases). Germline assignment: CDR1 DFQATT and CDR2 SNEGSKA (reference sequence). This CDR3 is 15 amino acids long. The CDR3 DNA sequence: TGCAGTGCTGCCCAGGGACTGCGCTCTGGAAACACCTTATATTTT. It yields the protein CSAAQGLRSGNTLYF.

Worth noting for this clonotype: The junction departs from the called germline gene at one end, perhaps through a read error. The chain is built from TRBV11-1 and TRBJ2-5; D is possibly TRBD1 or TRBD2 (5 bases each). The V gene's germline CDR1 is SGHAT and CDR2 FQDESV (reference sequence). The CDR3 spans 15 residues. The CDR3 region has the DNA TGTGCCAGTAGCTCAGGATCGGGGCGCGGGGAGACCCAGTACTTC. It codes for CASSSGSGRGETQYF. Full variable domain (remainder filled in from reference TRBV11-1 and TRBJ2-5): EAEVAQSPRYKITEKSQAVAFWCDPISGHATLYWYRQILGQGPELLVQFQDESVVDDSQLPKDRFSAERLKGVDSTLKIQPAELGDSAMYLCASSSGSGRGETQYFGPGTRLLVL.

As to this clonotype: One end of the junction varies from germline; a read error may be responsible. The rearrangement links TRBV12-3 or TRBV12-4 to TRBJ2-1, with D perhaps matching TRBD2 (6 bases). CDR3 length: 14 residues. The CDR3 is CSSRWTLEGNEQLF. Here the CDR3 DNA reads TGTTCCAGCAGATGGACCTTGGAGGGGAATGAGCAGCTTTTC.

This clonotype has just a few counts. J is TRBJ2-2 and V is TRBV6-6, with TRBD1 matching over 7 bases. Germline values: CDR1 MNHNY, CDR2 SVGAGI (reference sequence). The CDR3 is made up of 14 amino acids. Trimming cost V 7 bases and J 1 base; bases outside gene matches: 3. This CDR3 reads CASTGTVNTGELFF. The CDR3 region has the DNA TGTGCCAGCACCGGGACAGTGAACACCGGGGAGCTGTTTTTT.

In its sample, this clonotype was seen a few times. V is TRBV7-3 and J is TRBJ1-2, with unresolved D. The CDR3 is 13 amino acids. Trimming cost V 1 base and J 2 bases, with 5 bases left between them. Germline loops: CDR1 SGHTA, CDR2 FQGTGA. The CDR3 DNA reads TGTGCCAGCAGCTTAAACGGAAACTATGGCTACACCTTC. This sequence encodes CASSLNGNYGYTF.

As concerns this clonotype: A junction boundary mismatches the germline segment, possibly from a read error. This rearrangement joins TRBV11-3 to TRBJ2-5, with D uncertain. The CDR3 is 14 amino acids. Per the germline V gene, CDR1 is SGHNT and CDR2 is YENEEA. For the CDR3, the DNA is TGTGCCAACAGCTTGCTCGAAGTCCAAGAGACCCAGTACTTC. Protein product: CANSLLEVQETQYF.

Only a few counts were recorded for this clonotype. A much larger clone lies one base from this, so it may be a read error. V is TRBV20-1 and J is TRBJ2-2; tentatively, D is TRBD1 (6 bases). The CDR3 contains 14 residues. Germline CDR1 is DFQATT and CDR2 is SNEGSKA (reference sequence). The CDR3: CNAPRAGATGELFF. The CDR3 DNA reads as TGCAATGCTCCGAGGGCAGGGGCCACCGGGGAGCTGTTTTTT.

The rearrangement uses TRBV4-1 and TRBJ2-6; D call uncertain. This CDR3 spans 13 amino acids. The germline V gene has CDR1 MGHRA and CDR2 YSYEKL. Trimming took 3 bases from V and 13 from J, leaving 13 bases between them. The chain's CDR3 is CASSQGILWVLTF. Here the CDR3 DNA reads TGCGCCAGCAGCCAGGGAATACTCTGGGTCCTGACTTTC.

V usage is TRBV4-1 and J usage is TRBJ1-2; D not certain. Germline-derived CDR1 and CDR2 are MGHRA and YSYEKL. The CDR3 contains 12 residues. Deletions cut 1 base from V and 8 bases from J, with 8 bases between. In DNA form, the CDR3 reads TGCGCCAGCAGCCAAGTCGAACGGGGCTACACCTTC. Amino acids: CASSQVERGYTF.

CDR3: CASSEESDRTQYF. CDR3 DNA sequence: TGTGCCAGCAGTGAAGAGAGTGACCGTACGCAGTATTTT. V usage is TRBV6-1 and J usage is TRBJ2-3; D is unresolved. Germline V gene sequence: CDR1 MNHNS, CDR2 SASEGT. The CDR3 has 13 residues. Deletions cut 1 base from V and 8 bases from J, with 10 bases between.

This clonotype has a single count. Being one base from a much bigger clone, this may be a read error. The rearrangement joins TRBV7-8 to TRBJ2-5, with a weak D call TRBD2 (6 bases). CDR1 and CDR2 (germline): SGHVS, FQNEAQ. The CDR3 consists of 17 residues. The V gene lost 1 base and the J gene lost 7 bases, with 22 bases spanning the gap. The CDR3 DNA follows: TGTGCCAGCAGCTTAGATCCCACACGCGGGACCCAGGGGACCCAGTACTTC. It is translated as CASSLDPTRGTQGTQYF.

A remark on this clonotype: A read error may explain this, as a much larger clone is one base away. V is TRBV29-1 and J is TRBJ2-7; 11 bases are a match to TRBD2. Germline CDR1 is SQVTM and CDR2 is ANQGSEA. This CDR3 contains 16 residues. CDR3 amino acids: CSVGLAGRFNGYELYF. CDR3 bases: TGCAGCGTTGGACTAGCGGGACGGTTTAATGGCTACGAGCTGTACTTC.

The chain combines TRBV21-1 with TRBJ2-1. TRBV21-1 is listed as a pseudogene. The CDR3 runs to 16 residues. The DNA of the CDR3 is TGTACCAGAAGCAAAGTGGATATCCTCTCCTACAATGAGCAGTTCTTC. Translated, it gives CTRSKVDILSYNEQFF.

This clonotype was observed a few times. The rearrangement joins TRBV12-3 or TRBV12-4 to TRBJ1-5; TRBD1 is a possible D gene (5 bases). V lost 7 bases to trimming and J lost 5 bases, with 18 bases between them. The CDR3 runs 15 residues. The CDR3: CASKEGARGDQPQHF. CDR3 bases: TGTGCCAGCAAGGAAGGGGCTCGGGGCGATCAGCCCCAGCATTTT.

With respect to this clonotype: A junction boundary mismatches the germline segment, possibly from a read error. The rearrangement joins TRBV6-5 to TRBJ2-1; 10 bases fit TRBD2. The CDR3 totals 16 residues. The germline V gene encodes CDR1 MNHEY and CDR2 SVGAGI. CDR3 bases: TGTGCCAGCAGTTTGAGCGGGGGGGGTATGATCAATGAACAGTTCTTC. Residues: CASSLSGGGMINEQFF.

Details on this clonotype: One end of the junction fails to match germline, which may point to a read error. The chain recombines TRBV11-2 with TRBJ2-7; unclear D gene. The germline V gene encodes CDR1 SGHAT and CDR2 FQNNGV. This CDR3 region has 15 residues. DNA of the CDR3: TGTGTCAGCAGCCAGGACGGGTCCCCCCTCTATGAGCAGTACTTC. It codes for CVSSQDGSPLYEQYF.

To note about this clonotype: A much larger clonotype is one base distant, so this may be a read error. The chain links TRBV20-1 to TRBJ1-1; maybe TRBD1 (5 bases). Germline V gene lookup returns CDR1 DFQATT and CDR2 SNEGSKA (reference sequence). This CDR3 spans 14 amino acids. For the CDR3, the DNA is TGCATTGCCAGCGGGGGGGGTATGAACACTGAAGCTTTCTTT. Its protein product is CIASGGGMNTEAFF.